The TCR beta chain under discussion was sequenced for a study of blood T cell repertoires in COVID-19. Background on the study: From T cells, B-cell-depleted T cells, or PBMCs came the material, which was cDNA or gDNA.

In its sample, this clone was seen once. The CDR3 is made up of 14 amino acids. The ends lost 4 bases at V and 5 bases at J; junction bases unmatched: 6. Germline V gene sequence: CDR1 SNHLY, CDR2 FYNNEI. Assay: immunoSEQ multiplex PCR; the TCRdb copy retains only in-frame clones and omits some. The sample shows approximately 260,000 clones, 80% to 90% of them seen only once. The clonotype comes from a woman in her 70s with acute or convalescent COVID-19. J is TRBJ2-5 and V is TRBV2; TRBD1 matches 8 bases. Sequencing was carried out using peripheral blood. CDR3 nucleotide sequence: TGTGCCAGCAGTGGGACAGGGAGGAGGGAGACCCAGTACTTC. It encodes CASSGTGRRETQYF.